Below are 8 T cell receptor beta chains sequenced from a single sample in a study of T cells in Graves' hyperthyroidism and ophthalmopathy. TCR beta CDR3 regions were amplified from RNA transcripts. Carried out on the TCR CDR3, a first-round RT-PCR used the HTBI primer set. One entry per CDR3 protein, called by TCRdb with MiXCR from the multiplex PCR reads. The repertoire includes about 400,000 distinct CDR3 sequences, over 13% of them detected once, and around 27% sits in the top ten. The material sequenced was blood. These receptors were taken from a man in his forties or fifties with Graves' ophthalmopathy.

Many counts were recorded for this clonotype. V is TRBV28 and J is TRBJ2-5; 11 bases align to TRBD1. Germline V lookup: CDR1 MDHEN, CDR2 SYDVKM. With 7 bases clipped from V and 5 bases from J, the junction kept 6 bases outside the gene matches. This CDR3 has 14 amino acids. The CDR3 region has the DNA TGTGCCAGCAATGGACAGGGGGCGCTTGAGACCCAGTACTTC. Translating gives CASNGQGALETQYF. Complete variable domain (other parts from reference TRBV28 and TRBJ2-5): DVKVTQSSRYLVKRTGEKVFLECVQDMDHENMFWYRQDPGLGLRLIYFSYDVKMKEKGDIPEGYSVSREKKERFSLILESASTNQTSMYLCASNGQGALETQYFGPGTRLLVL.

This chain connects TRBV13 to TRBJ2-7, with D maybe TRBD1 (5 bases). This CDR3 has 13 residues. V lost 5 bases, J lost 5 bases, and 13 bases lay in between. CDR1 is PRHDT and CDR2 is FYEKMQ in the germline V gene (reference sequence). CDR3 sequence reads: CASSLRQSNEQYF. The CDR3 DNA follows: TGTGCCAGCAGCCTCCGACAGTCGAACGAGCAGTACTTC.

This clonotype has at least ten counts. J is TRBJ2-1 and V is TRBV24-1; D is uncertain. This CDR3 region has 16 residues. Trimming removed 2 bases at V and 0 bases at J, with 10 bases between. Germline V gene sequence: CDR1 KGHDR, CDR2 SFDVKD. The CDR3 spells CATSDSARSSYNEQFF. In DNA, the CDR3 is TGTGCCACCAGTGATTCAGCTAGGAGCTCCTACAATGAGCAGTTCTTC.

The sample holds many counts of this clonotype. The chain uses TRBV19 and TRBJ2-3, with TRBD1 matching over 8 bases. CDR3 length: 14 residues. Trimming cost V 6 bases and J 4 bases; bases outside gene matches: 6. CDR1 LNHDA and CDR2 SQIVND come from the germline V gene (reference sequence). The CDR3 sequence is CASRTGTGADTQYF. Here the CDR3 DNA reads TGTGCCAGTAGGACCGGGACAGGAGCAGATACGCAGTATTTT.

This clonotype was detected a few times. This CDR3 reads CASSIGLFGGSTGELFF. CDR3 coding DNA: TGTGCCAGTAGTATCGGCCTGTTTGGGGGGAGCACCGGGGAGCTGTTTTTT. This chain connects TRBV19 to TRBJ2-2; perhaps TRBD2 as D (6 bases). The CDR3 runs to 17 residues. Trimming removed 3 bases from V and 4 bases from J, with 18 bases in between. The germline CDR1 and CDR2 sequences are LNHDA and SQIVND (reference sequence).

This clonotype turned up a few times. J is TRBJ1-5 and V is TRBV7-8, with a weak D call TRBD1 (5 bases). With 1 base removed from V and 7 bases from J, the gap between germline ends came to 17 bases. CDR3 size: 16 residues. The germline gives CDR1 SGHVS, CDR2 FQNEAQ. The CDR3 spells CASSLGSRREGQPQHF. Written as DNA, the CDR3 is TGTGCCAGCAGCTTAGGAAGTCGCAGGGAAGGGCAGCCCCAGCATTTT. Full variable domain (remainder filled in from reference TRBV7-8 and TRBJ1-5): GAGVSQSPRYKVAKRGQDVALRCDPISGHVSLFWYQQALGQGPEFLTYFQNEAQLDKSGLPSDRFFAERPEGSVSTLKIQRTQQEDSAVYLCASSLGSRREGQPQHFGDGTRLSIL.

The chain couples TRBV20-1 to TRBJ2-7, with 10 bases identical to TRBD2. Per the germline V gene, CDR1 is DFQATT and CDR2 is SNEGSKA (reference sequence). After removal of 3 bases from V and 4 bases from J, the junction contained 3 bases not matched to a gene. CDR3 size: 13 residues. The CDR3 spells CSASSSGSYEQYF. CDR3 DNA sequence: TGCAGTGCTAGTTCTAGCGGGAGTTACGAGCAGTACTTC.

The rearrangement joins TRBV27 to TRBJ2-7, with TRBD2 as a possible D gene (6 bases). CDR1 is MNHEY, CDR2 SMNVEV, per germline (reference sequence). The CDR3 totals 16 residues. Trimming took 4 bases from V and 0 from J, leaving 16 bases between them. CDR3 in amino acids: CASSSYPSGLSYEQYF. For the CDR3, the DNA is TGTGCCAGCAGTTCATATCCGTCGGGACTCTCCTACGAGCAGTACTTC.